This record concerns one T cell receptor beta chain sequence. There are 14 residues in the CDR3. Germline V CDR1 and CDR2: SGHAT, FQNNGV. The germline V and J ends were trimmed by 0 bases and 2 bases, with 5 bases remaining between them. Libraries were prepared by immunoSEQ multiplex PCR; TCRdb keeps only in-frame clonotypes and omits some of them. Of approximately 250,000 clones listed, 70% to 90% are singletons. The data are from a study of blood T cell repertoires in COVID-19. Whole-study context: Whether acute or convalescent, the COVID-19 samples came from the United States, Italy and Spain.

The sample was peripheral blood. This rearrangement joins TRBV11-2 to TRBJ2-1; no clear D gene. The receptor's source is a man between 60 and 70 years old who had recovered from COVID-19. CDR3 sequence reads: CASSLELTYNEQFF. For the CDR3, the DNA is TGTGCCAGCAGCTTAGAGCTAACCTACAATGAGCAGTTCTTC.